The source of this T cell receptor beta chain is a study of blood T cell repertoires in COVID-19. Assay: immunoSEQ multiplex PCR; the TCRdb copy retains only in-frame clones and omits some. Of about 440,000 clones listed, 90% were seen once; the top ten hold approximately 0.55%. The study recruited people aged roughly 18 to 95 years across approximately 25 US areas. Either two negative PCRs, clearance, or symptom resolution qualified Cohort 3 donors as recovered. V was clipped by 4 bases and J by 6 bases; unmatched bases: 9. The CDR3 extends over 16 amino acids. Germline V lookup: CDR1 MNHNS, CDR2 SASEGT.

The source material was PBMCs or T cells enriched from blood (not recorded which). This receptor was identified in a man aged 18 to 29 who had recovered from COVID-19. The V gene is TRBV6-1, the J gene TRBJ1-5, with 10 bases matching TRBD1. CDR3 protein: CASSVVRDRGSQPQHF. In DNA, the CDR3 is TGTGCCAGCAGTGTTGTCCGGGACAGGGGCAGTCAGCCCCAGCATTTT.